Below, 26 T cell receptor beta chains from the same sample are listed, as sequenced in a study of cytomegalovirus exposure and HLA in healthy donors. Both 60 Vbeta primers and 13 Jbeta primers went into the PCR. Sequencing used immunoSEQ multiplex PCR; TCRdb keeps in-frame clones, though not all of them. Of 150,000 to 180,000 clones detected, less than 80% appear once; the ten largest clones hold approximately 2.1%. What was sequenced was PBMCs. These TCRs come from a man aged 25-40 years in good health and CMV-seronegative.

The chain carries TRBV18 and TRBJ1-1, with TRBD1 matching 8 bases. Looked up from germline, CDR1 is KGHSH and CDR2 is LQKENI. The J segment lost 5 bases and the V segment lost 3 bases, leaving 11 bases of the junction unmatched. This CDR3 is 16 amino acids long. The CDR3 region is CASSPRQGRTGTEAFF. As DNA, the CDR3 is TGTGCCAGCTCACCCCGACAGGGGAGAACAGGGACTGAAGCTTTCTTT.

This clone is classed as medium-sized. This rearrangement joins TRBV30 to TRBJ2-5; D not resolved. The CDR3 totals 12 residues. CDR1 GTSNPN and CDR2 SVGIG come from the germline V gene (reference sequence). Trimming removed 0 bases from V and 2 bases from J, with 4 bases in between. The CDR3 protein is CAWSVNQETQYF. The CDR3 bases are TGTGCCTGGAGTGTTAATCAAGAGACCCAGTACTTC.

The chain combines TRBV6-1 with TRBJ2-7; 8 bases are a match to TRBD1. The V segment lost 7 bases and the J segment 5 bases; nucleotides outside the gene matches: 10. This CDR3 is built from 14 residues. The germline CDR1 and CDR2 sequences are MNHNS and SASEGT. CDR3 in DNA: TGTGCCAGCAATACTATCGGACAGGGAGACGAGCAGTACTTC. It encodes CASNTIGQGDEQYF.

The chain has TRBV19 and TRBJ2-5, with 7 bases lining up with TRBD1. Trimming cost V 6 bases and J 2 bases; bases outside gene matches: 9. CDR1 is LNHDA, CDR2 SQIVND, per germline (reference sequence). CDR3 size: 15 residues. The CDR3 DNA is TGTGCCAGTAGGGACGACAGGGCGCGGCAAGAGACCCAGTACTTC. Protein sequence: CASRDDRARQETQYF.

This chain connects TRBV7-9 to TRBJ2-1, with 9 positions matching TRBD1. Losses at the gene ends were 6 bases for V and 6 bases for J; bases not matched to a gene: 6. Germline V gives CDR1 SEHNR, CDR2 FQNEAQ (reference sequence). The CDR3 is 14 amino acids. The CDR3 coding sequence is TGTGCCAGCAGTGGGACAGGGAACGGCAATGAGCAGTTCTTC. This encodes CASSGTGNGNEQFF.

CDR3 sequence: CASSQQTGTNEKLFF. In DNA, the CDR3 is TGTGCCAGCAGCCAACAGACAGGCACTAATGAAAAACTGTTTTTT. This chain links TRBV4-2 with TRBJ1-4, with D perhaps TRBD1 (6 bases). In germline, CDR1 is LGHNA, CDR2 YNFKEQ. The CDR3 runs to 15 residues. V was cut by 2 bases and J by 2 bases, with 9 bases left in between.

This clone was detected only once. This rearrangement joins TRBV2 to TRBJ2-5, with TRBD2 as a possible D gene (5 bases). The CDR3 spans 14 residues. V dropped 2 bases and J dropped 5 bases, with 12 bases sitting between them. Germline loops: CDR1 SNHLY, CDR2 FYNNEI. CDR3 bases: TGTGCCAGCAGTGAACAACTTTCGGGGGAGACCCAGTACTTC. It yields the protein CASSEQLSGETQYF.

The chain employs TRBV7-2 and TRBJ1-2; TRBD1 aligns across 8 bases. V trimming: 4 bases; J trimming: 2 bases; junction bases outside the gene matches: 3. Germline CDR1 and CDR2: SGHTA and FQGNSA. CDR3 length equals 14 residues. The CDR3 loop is CASSSQGGNYGYTF. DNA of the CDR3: TGTGCCAGCAGCTCACAGGGGGGGAACTATGGCTACACCTTC. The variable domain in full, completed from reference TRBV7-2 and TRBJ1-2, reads GAGVSQSPSNKVTEKGKDVELRCDPISGHTALYWYRQSLGQGLEFLIYFQGNSAPDKSGLPSDRFSAERTGGSVSTLTIQRTQQEDSAVYLCASSSQGGNYGYTFGSGTRLTVV.

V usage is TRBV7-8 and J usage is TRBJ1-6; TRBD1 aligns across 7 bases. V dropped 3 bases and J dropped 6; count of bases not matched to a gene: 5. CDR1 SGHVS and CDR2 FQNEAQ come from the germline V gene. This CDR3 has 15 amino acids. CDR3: CASSFRQGPNSPLHF. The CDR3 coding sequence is TGTGCCAGCAGCTTCAGACAGGGACCTAATTCACCCCTCCACTTT.

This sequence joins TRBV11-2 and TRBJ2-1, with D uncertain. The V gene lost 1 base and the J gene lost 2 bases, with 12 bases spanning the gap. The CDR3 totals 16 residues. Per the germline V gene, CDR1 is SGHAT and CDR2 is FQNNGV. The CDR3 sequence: CASSLGRSPTYNEQFF. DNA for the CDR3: TGTGCCAGCAGCTTAGGGCGGTCTCCTACCTACAATGAGCAGTTCTTC.

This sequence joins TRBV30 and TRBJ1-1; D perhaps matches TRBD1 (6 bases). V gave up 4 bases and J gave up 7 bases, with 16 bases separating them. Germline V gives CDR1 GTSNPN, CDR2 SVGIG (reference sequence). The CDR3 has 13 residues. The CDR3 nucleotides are TGTGCCTGGATGCGGGGGGCAGGGGTTGAAGCTTTCTTT. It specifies CAWMRGAGVEAFF.

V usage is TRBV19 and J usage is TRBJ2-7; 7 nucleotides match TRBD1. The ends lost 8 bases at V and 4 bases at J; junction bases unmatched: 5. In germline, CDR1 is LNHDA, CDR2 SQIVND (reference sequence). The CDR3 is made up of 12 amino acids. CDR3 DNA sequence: TGTGCCAGTGGGACAGACCCTTACGAGCAGTACTTC. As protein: CASGTDPYEQYF.

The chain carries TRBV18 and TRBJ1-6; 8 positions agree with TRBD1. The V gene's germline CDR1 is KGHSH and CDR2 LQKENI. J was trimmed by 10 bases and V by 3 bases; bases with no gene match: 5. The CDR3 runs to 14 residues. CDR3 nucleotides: TGTGCCAGCTCACCGACAGGGGCAGGATCACCCCTCCACTTT. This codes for CASSPTGAGSPLHF.

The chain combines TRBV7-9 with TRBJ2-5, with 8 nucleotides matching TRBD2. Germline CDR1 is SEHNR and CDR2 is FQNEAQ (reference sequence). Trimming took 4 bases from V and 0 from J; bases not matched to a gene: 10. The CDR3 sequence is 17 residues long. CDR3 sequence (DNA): TGTGCCAGCAGCTCTATTAGCGGGGCCTTGTACCAAGAGACCCAGTACTTC. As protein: CASSSISGALYQETQYF. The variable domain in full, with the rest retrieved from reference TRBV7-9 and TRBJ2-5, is DTGVSQNPRHKITKRGQNVTFRCDPISEHNRLYWYRQTLGQGPEFLTYFQNEAQLEKSRLLSDRFSAERPKGSFSTLEIQRTEQGDSAMYLCASSSISGALYQETQYFGPGTRLLVL.

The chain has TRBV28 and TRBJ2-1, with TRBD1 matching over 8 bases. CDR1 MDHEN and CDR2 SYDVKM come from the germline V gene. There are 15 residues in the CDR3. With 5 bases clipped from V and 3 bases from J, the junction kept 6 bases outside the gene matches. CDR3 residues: CASSPRDRFYNEQFF. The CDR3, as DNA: TGTGCCAGCAGTCCCCGGGACAGGTTCTACAATGAGCAGTTCTTC.

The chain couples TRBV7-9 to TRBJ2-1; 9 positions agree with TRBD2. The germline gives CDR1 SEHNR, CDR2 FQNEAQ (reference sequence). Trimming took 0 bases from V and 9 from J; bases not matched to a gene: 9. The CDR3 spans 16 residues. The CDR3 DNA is TGTGCCAGCAGCTTAGCGGGAGGCGGGGGGGCCGGTGAGCAGTTCTTC. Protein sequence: CASSLAGGGGAGEQFF.

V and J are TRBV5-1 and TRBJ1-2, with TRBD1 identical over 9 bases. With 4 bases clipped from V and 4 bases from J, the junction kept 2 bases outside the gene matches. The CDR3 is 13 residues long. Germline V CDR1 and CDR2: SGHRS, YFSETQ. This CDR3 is CASSAGQGYGYTF. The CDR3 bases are TGCGCCAGCAGCGCGGGACAGGGCTATGGCTACACCTTC.

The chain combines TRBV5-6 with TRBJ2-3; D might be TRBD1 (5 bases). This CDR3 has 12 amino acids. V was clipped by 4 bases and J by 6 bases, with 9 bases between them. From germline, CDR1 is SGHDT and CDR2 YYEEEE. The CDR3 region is CASSPGLDTQYF. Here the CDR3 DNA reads TGTGCCAGCAGCCCAGGGCTGGATACGCAGTATTTT.

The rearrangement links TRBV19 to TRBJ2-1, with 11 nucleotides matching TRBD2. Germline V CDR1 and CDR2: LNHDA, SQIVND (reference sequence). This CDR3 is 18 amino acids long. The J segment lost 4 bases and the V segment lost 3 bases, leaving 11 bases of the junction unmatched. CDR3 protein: CASSIMGHSGGGYNEQFF. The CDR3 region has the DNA TGTGCCAGTAGTATCATGGGTCATAGCGGGGGGGGGTACAATGAGCAGTTCTTC.

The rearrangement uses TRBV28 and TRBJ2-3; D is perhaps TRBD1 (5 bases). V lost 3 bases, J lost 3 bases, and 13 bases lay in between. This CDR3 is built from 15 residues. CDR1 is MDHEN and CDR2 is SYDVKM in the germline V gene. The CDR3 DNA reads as TGTGCCAGCAGTTTCAGGGCTGGAAGTACAGATACGCAGTATTTT. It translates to CASSFRAGSTDTQYF.

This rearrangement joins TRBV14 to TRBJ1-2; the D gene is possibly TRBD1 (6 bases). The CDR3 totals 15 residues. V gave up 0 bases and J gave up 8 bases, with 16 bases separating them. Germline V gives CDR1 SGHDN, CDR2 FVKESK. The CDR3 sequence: CASSQDSARGRGYTF. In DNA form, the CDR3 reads TGTGCCAGCAGCCAAGATTCGGCCAGGGGACGCGGCTACACCTTC. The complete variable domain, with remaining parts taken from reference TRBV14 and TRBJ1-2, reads EAGVTQFPSHSVIEKGQTVTLRCDPISGHDNLYWYRRVMGKEIKFLLHFVKESKQDESGMPNNRFLAERTGGTYSTLKVQPAELEDSGVYFCASSQDSARGRGYTFGSGTRLTVV.

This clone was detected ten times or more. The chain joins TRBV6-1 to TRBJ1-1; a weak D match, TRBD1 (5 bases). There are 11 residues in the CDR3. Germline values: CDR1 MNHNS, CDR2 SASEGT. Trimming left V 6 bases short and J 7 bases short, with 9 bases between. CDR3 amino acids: CASRWGDEAFF. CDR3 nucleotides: TGTGCCAGCAGGTGGGGGGATGAAGCTTTCTTT.

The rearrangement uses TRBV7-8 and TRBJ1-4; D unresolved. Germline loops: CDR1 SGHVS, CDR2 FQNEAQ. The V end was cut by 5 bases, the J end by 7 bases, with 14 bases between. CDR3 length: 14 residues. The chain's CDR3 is CASSRRLSGEKLFF. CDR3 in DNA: TGTGCCAGCAGCCGCCGGTTAAGTGGTGAAAAACTGTTTTTT.

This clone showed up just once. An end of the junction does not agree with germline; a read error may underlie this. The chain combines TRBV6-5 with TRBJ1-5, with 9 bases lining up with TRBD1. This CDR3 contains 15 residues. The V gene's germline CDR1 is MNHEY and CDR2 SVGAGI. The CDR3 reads CASRSGTGYHQPQNF. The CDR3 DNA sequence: TGTGCCAGCAGGTCCGGGACAGGGTATCATCAGCCCCAGAATTTT.

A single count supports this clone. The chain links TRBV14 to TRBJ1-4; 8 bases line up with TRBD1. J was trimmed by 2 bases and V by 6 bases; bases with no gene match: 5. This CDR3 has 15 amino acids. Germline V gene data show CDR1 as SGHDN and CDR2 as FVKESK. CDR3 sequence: CASSLSGGTNEKLFF. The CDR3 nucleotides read TGTGCCAGCAGTCTTTCAGGGGGCACTAATGAAAAACTGTTTTTT.

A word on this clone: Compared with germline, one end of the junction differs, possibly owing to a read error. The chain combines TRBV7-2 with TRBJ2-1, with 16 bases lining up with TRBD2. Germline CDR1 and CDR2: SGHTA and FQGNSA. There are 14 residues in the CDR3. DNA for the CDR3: TGTGCCAGCAGCCCACCGGGACTAGCGGGGGGGCTCGTCTTC. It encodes CASSPPGLAGGLVF.